The present TCR beta chain was sequenced within a study of T-cell reconstitution after alpha-beta-depleted transplantation in children. Findings and caveats of the study: The study reportedly traced alpha-beta T cells about two months after transplant to several hundred expanded graft clones. Fresh T-cell production supplied most of the T-cell counts and diversity seen one year after transplant. TCRbeta diversity was high at day 60 in some patients (a result of surviving recipient T cells and thymic progenitors).

This sample's TCRbeta library carried unique molecular identifier barcodes. A single record per CDR3 protein comes from TCRdb applying MiXCR to the PCR reads. The sample holds approximately 82,000 distinct CDR3 sequences, roughly a sixth seen once. This clonotype was found a few times. The antigen remains unidentified. V was pared by 8 bases and J by 4 bases, with 6 bases between. CDR3 length: 12 residues. Germline-derived CDR1 and CDR2 are MNHEY and SVGEGT. V usage is TRBV6-2 or TRBV6-3 and J usage is TRBJ2-6; no clear D. This TCR derives from a male patient aged 2-15 years who had a stem cell transplant for acute lymphoblastic leukemia, so the T cells may come from the graft donor. This specimen consisted of PBMCs, mostly from graft donor cells, obtained 180 days after TCRalphabeta/CD19-depleted stem cell transplant. Here the CDR3 DNA reads TGTGCCAGCGGAGCCGGGGCCAACGTCCTGACTTTC. Protein: CASGAGANVLTF.